This T cell receptor (beta chain) was obtained from a study of cytomegalovirus exposure and HLA in healthy donors. This CDR3 region has 17 residues. Trimming took 4 bases from V and 0 from J; bases not matched to a gene: 3. Germline-derived CDR1 and CDR2 are MNHEY and SMNVEV (reference sequence). The method was immunoSEQ multiplex PCR; TCRdb's version includes in-frame clones alone and lacks a portion of them. The sample has over 200,000 clones, 90% seen once; the top ten hold around 0.34%. Material for sequencing was PBMCs. The chain carries TRBV27 and TRBJ2-2, with 12 bases lining up with TRBD2. The clonotype originates from a woman younger than 30 in good health and CMV-seronegative. The CDR3 reads CASSSLAGGTNTGELFF. The DNA of the CDR3 is TGTGCCAGCAGTTCACTAGCGGGGGGAACGAACACCGGGGAGCTGTTTTTT.